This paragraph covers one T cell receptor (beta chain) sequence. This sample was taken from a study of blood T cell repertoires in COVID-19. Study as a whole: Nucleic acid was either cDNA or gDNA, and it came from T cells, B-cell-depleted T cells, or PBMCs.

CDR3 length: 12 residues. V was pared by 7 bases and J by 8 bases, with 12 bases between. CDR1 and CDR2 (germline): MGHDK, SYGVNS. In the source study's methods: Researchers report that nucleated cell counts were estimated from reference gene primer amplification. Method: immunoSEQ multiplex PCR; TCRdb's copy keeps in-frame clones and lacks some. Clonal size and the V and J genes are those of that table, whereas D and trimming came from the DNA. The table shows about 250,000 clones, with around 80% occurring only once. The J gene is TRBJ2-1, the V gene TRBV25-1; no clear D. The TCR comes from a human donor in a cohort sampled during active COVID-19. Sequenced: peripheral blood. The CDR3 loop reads CASILTPYEQFF. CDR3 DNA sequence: TGTGCCAGCATCCTTACTCCCTATGAGCAGTTCTTC. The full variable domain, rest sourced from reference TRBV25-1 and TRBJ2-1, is EADIYQTPRYLVIGTGKKITLECSQTMGHDKMYWYQQDPGMELHLIHYSYGVNSTEKGDLSSESTVSRIRTEHFPLTLESARPSHTSQYLCASILTPYEQFFGPGTRLTVL.